This T cell receptor (beta chain) was retrieved from a study of beta chain features in type 1 diabetes. General study findings and limits: Any HLA type influence on TCRB rearrangement was left unresolved here. Moderate yet significant TCRB CDR3 shortening was seen in Type 1 diabetes patients in all four CD4+ subsets. At VDJ recombination sites, type 1 diabetes patients had fewer insertions and more deleted nucleotides.

The CDR3 runs to 16 residues. V was pared by 4 bases and J by 3 bases, with 8 bases of the junction left unmatched. CDR1 is SGHRS, CDR2 YFSETQ, per germline. This clone was recorded a few times. Its antigen is unknown. Sequencing targeted expressed TCRB transcripts, as all isolated RNA had been reverse transcribed. Assay used: immunoSEQ multiplex PCR; TCRdb lists only in-frame clones, some missing. The profile shows some 660,000 clones, about an eighth of them singletons. J is TRBJ2-1 and V is TRBV5-1; 9 nucleotides match TRBD2. The receptor comes from a man between 18 and 29 years old with type 1 diabetes. Source material: naive CD4+ T cells from blood. CDR3 DNA sequence: TGCGCCAGCAGCGCCGGGGCTAGCGGGAACTACAATGAGCAGTTCTTC. This sequence encodes CASSAGASGNYNEQFF.